This record covers a single TCR beta chain. Its antigen is not known. CDR3 length: 13 amino acids. With V trimmed by 3 bases and J by 1 base, 2 bases remained unmatched. Per germline, CDR1 DFQATT and CDR2 SNEGSKA (reference sequence). This sample is part of a study of T cell responses to AZD1222 COVID-19 vaccine. Findings of the study overall: Dominant CD4 TCR responses targeted spike regions 160-218 and 743-854.

The protocol was immunoSEQ multiplex PCR, while the TCRdb copy is restricted to in-frame clones and leaves out a portion. This table has 100,000 to 150,000 clones, approximately 90% appearing once. The material was peripheral blood, obtained 28 days after the second AZD1222 dose. This chain links TRBV20-1 with TRBJ2-5, with TRBD2 identical over 7 bases. The receptor comes from an adult who received the AZD1222 COVID-19 vaccine. The CDR3 spells CSASRGVQETQYF. The CDR3, as DNA: TGCAGTGCTAGTCGGGGGGTCCAAGAGACCCAGTACTTC.